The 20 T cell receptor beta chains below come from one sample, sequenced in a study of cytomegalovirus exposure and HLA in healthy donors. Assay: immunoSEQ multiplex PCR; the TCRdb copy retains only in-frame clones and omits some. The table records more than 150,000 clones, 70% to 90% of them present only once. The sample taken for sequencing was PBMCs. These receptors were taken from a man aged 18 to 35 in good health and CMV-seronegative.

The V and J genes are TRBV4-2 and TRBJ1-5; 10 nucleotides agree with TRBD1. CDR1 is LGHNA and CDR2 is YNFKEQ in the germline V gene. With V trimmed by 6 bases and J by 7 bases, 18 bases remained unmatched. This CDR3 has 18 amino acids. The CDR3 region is CASRPKGQGIRRGQPQHF. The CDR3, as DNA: TGTGCCAGCAGGCCAAAGGGACAGGGGATTAGACGCGGACAGCCCCAGCATTTT.

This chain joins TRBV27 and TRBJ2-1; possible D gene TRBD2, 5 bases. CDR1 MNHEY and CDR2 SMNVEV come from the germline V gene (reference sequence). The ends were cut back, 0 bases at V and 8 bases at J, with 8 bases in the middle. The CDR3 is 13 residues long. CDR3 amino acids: CASSLSLRDEQFF. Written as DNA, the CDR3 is TGTGCCAGCAGTTTATCCCTGAGGGATGAGCAGTTCTTC.

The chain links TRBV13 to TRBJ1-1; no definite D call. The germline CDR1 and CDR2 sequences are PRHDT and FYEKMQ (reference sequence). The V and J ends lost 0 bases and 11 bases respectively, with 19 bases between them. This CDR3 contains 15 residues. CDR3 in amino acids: CASSLGHLQLRGAFF. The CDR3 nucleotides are TGTGCCAGCAGCTTAGGCCATCTCCAATTGAGAGGGGCTTTCTTT. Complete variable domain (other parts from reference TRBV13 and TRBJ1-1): AAGVIQSPRHLIKEKRETATLKCYPIPRHDTVYWYQQGPGQDPQFLISFYEKMQSDKGSIPDRFSAQQFSDYHSELNMSSLELGDSALYFCASSLGHLQLRGAFFGQGTRLTVV.

CDR3 sequence (DNA): TGTGCCAGCTCACCTCAGGACAGGAACTACGAGCAGTACTTC. This codes for CASSPQDRNYEQYF. This sequence joins TRBV18 and TRBJ2-7; 7 nucleotides agree with TRBD1. The germline CDR1 and CDR2 sequences are KGHSH and LQKENI. J lost 3 bases, V lost 3 bases, and 5 bases had no gene match. The CDR3 length is 14 residues.

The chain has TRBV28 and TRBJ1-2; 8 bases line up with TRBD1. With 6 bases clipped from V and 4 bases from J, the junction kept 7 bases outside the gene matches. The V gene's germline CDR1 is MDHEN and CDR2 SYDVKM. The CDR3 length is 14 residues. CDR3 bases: TGTGCCAGCAGCAGGGGGCCCGAATTCTATGGCTACACCTTC. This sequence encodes CASSRGPEFYGYTF.

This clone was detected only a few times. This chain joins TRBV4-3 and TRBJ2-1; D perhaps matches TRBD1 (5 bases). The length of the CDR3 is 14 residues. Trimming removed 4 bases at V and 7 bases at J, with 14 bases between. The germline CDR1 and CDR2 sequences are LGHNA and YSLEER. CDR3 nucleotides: TGCGCCAGCAGCCGAGGATTCCAGGGAAATGAGCAGTTCTTC. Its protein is CASSRGFQGNEQFF.

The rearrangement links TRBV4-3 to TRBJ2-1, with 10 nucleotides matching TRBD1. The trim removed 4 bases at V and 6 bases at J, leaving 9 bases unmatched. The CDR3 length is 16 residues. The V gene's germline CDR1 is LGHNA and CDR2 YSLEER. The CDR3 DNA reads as TGCGCCAGCAGCCTTTCCCTGGGACAGGGGTTCAATGAGCAGTTCTTC. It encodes CASSLSLGQGFNEQFF.

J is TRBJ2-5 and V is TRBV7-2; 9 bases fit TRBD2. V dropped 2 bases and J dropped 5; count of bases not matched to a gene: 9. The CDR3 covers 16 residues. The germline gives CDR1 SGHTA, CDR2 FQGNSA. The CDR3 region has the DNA TGTGCCAGCAGCTTAATCGGCATGGCGGGAGGGGAGACCCAGTACTTC. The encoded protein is CASSLIGMAGGETQYF. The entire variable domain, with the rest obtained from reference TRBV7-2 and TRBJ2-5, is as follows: GAGVSQSPSNKVTEKGKDVELRCDPISGHTALYWYRQSLGQGLEFLIYFQGNSAPDKSGLPSDRFSAERTGGSVSTLTIQRTQQEDSAVYLCASSLIGMAGGETQYFGPGTRLLVL.

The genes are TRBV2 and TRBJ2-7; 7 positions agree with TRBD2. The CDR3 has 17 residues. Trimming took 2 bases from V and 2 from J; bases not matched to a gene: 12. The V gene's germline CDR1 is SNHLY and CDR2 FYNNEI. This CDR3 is CASSERRLAFRPYEQYV. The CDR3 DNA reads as TGTGCCAGCAGTGAAAGGAGACTAGCCTTTAGGCCCTACGAGCAGTACGTC.

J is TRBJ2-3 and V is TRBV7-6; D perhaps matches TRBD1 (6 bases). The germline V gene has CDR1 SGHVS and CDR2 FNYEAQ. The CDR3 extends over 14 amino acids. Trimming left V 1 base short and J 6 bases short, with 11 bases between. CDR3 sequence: CASSLVPGVDTQYF. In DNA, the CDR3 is TGTGCCAGCAGCTTAGTACCAGGGGTGGATACGCAGTATTTT.

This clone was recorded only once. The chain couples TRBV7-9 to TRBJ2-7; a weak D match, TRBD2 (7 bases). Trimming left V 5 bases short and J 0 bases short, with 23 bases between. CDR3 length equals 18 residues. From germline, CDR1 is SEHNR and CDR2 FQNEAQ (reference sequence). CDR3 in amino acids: CASSQTARGGGSSYEQYF. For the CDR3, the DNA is TGTGCCAGCAGCCAAACAGCAAGGGGGGGAGGGAGCTCCTACGAGCAGTACTTC.

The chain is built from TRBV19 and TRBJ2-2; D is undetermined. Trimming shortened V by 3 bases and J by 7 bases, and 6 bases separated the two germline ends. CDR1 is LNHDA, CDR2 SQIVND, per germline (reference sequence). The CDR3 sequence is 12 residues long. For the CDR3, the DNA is TGTGCCAGTAGTATTACAAACGGGGAGCTGTTTTTT. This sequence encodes CASSITNGELFF.

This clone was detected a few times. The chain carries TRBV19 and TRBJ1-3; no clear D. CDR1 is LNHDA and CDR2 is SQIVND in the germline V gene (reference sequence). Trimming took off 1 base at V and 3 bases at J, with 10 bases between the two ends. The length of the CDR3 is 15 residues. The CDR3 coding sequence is TGTGCCAGTAGTATAGTCCTGGCGGATGGAAACACCATATATTTT. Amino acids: CASSIVLADGNTIYF.

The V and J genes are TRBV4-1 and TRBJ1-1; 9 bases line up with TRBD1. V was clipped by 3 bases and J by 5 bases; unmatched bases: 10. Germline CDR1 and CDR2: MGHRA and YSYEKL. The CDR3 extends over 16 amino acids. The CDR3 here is CASSQDRDRDRTEAFF. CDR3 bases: TGCGCCAGCAGCCAGGACAGGGACAGGGACCGGACTGAAGCTTTCTTT.

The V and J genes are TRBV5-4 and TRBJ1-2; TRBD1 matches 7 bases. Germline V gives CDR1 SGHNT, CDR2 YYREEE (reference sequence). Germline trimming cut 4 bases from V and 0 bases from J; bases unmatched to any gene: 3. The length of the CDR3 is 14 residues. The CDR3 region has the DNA TGTGCCAGCAGCGGGGGGACAGCTAACTATGGCTACACCTTC. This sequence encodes CASSGGTANYGYTF. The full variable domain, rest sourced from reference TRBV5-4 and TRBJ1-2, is ETGVTQSPTHLIKTRGQQVTLRCSSQSGHNTVSWYQQALGQGPQFIFQYYREEENGRGNFPPRFSGLQFPNYSSELNVNALELDDSALYLCASSGGTANYGYTFGSGTRLTVV.

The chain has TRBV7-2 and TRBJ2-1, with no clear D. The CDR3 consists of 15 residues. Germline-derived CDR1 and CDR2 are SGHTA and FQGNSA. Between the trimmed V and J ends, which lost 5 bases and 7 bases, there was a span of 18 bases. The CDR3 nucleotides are TGTGCCAGCAGCAATCCGTTCACGGGTTATAATGAGCAGTTCTTC. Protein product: CASSNPFTGYNEQFF.

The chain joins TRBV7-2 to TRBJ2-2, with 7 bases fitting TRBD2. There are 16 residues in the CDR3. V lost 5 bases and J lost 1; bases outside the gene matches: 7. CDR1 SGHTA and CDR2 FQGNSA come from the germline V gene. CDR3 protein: CASSVASGLNTGELFF. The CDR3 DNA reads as TGTGCCAGCAGCGTCGCTAGCGGATTGAACACCGGGGAGCTGTTTTTT.

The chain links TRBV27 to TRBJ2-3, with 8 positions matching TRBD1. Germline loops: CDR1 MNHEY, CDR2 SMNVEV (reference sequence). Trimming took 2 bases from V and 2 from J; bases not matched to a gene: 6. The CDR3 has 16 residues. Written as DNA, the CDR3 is TGTGCCAGCAGTTTAGCAGGGACAGGTTACACAGATACGCAGTATTTT. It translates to CASSLAGTGYTDTQYF.

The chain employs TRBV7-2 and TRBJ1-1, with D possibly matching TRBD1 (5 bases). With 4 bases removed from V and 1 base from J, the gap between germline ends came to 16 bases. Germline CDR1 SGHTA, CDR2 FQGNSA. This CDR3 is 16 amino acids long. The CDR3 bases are TGTGCCAGCAGCTCATTCCAGGGTTTCCCGAACACTGAAGCTTTCTTT. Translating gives CASSSFQGFPNTEAFF.

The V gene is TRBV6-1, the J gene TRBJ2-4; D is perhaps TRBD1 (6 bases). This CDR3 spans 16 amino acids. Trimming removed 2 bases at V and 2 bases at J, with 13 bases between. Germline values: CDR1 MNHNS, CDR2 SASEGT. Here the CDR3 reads CASSEHWDTTKNIQYF. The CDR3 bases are TGTGCCAGCAGTGAACATTGGGACACAACCAAAAACATTCAGTACTTC.